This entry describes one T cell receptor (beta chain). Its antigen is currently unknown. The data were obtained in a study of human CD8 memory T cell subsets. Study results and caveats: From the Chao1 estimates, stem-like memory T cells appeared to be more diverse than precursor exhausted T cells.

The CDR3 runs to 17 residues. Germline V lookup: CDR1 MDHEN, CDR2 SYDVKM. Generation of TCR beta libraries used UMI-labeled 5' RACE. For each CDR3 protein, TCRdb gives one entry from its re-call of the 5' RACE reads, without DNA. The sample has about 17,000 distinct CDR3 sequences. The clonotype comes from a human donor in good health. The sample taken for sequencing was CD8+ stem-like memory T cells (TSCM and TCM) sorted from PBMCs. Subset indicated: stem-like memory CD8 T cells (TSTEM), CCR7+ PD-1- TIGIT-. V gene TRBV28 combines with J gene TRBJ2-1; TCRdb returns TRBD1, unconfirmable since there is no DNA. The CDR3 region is CASSNPRGGASYNEQFF.